This T cell receptor beta chain came from a study of blood T cell repertoires in COVID-19. For the study at large: There were acute and convalescent COVID-19 samples, and they came from the United States, Italy and Spain. T cells, B-cell-depleted T cells, or PBMCs supplied cDNA or gDNA.

Patients from Seattle were sampled longitudinally, starting during active infection. Trimming took 4 bases from V and 7 from J; bases not matched to a gene: 5. CDR1 is SGHRS and CDR2 is YFSETQ in the germline V gene. The CDR3 is 14 amino acids. Original handling: Amplifying reference gene primers gave estimates of nucleated cell counts. Profiled with immunoSEQ multiplex PCR; TCRdb holds only in-frame clones, not every one. The D gene and trimming were derived from the DNA, and the V and J assignments and clone size from that table. The table records approximately 300,000 clones, 85% to 90% of them present only once.

The sequenced sample was peripheral blood. The sequence derives from a woman aged 25-40 years with COVID-19, enrolled during active disease. The V call is TRBV5-1, the J call TRBJ1-6; 7 bases agree with TRBD1. CDR3 sequence (DNA): TGCGCCAGCAGCACGGACAGGAGCAATTCACCCCTCCACTTT. Protein sequence: CASSTDRSNSPLHF.